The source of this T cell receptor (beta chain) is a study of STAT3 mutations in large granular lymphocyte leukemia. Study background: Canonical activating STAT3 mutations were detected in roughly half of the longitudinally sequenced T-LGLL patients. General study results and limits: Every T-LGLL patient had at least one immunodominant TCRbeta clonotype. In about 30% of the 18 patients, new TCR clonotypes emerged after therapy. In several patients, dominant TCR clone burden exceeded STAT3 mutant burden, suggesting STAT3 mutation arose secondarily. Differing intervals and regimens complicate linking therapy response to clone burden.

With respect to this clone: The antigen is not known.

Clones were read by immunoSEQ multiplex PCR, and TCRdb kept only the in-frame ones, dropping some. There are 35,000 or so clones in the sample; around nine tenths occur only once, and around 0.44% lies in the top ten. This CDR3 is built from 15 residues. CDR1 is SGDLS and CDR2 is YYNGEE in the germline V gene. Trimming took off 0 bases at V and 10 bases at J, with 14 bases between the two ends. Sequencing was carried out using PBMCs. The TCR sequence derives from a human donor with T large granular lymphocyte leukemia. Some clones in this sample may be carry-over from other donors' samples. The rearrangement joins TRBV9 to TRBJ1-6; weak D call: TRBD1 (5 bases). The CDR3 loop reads CASSVDGGAGSPLHF. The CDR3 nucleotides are TGTGCCAGCAGCGTAGATGGGGGTGCGGGGTCACCCCTCCACTTT.